Following are 22 T cell receptor beta chains from one sample sequenced in a study of PD-1 blockade in classical Hodgkin lymphoma. Each of the patients experienced relapse following autologous stem cell transplantation, and their brentuximab vedotin exposure differed. Sequencing used immunoSEQ multiplex PCR; TCRdb keeps in-frame clones, though not all of them. The sample shows 55,000 to 60,000 clones, 80% to 95% of them seen only once. Sample: peripheral blood mononuclear cells (PBMCs), taken before the second cycle of nivolumab. The receptors stem from a human donor with classical Hodgkin lymphoma.

The V gene is TRBV5-4, the J gene TRBJ2-3, with 9 bases matching TRBD2. The CDR3 runs to 15 residues. Germline trimming cut 2 bases from V and 1 base from J; bases unmatched to any gene: 2. Germline assignment: CDR1 SGHNT and CDR2 YYREEE (reference sequence). As DNA, the CDR3 is TGTGCCAGCAGCTTAGCGGGGGGAGGCACAGATACGCAGTATTTT. Translating it yields CASSLAGGGTDTQYF.

The rearrangement joins TRBV19 to TRBJ2-7; D ambiguous. V gave up 2 bases and J gave up 0 bases, with 14 bases separating them. The germline V gene encodes CDR1 LNHDA and CDR2 SQIVND (reference sequence). CDR3 size: 16 residues. The DNA for the CDR3 is TGTGCCAGTAGTATAACGCTCCAGGTTAGCTCCTACGAGCAGTACTTC. Translation gives CASSITLQVSSYEQYF. Complete variable domain (other parts from reference TRBV19 and TRBJ2-7): DGGITQSPKYLFRKEGQNVTLSCEQNLNHDAMYWYRQDPGQGLRLIYYSQIVNDFQKGDIAEGYSVSREKKESFPLTVTSAQKNPTAFYLCASSITLQVSSYEQYFGPGTRLTVT.

V is TRBV19 and J is TRBJ1-6, with 9 bases lining up with TRBD1. The CDR3 has 16 amino acids. Germline lookup yields CDR1 LNHDA and CDR2 SQIVND (reference sequence). V lost 5 bases and J lost 9; bases outside the gene matches: 11. The CDR3 bases are TGTGCCAGTAGTTTCCGGGACAGGGAATCTACTTCACCCCTCCACTTT. It encodes CASSFRDRESTSPLHF.

The J gene is TRBJ2-5, the V gene TRBV28; D tentatively fits TRBD1 or TRBD2 (7 bases each). From germline, CDR1 is MDHEN and CDR2 SYDVKM. V dropped 4 bases and J dropped 5 bases, with 17 bases sitting between them. CDR3 length equals 15 residues. The CDR3 sequence: CASSSVQGGTETQYF. The CDR3, as DNA: TGTGCCAGCAGTTCGGTTCAGGGGGGGACGGAGACCCAGTACTTC.

V gene TRBV9 combines with J gene TRBJ2-3; TRBD1 or TRBD2 may be the D gene (5 bases each). V shed 2 bases and J shed 1 base, with 14 bases lying between them. This CDR3 contains 16 residues. The germline CDR1 and CDR2 sequences are SGDLS and YYNGEE. The CDR3 DNA reads as TGTGCCAGCAGCGTCGCCGGACAAGCGGGCACAGATACGCAGTATTTT. This codes for CASSVAGQAGTDTQYF.

V is TRBV10-3 and J is TRBJ1-2, with 9 bases that match TRBD1. This CDR3 spans 17 amino acids. V dropped 2 bases and J dropped 7; count of bases not matched to a gene: 14. Looked up from germline, CDR1 is ENHRY and CDR2 is SYGVKD. CDR3 loop: CAISEETGTGSSGGYTF. In DNA form, the CDR3 reads TGTGCCATCAGTGAGGAGACCGGGACAGGGAGTTCGGGTGGCTACACCTTC.

The chain recombines TRBV27 with TRBJ1-1; D call uncertain. Trimming cost V 2 bases and J 2 bases, with 9 bases left between them. Germline CDR1 and CDR2: MNHEY and SMNVEV (reference sequence). The CDR3 runs 14 residues. The CDR3 spells CASSLEDSNTEAFF. The CDR3, as DNA: TGTGCCAGCAGTTTAGAGGATTCAAACACTGAAGCTTTCTTT.

This CDR3 is CASSLVLGVDTEAFF. The CDR3 nucleotides read TGTGCCAGCAGCTTAGTACTGGGAGTCGACACTGAAGCTTTCTTT. This rearrangement joins TRBV7-9 to TRBJ1-1; no firm D call. Per the germline V gene, CDR1 is SEHNR and CDR2 is FQNEAQ (reference sequence). V lost 1 base and J 3 bases, leaving 12 bases between the germline ends. This CDR3 comprises 15 residues. Based on the CDR3 plus reference TRBV7-9 and TRBJ1-1, the full variable domain is DTGVSQNPRHKITKRGQNVTFRCDPISEHNRLYWYRQTLGQGPEFLTYFQNEAQLEKSRLLSDRFSAERPKGSFSTLEIQRTEQGDSAMYLCASSLVLGVDTEAFFGQGTRLTVV.

The chain is built from TRBV10-3 and TRBJ1-4, with D possibly TRBD1 on 6 matching bases. Per the germline V gene, CDR1 is ENHRY and CDR2 is SYGVKD. CDR3 size: 14 residues. Trimming removed 3 bases at V and 7 bases at J, with 12 bases between. DNA of the CDR3: TGTGCCATCAGTGATGAGGGGGTTGGTGAAAAACTGTTTTTT. Protein sequence: CAISDEGVGEKLFF.

The chain employs TRBV7-3 and TRBJ1-2; 10 bases are shared with TRBD1. Germline V gives CDR1 SGHTA, CDR2 FQGTGA. The CDR3 length is 14 residues. J was trimmed by 8 bases and V by 5 bases; bases with no gene match: 8. CDR3 amino acids: CASSPGDRGQGYTF. CDR3 nucleotide sequence: TGTGCCAGCAGCCCCGGGGACAGGGGACAAGGCTACACCTTC.

The chain recombines TRBV9 with TRBJ2-2; D possibly corresponds to TRBD2 (6 bases). V was pared by 6 bases and J by 2 bases, with 11 bases between. The CDR3 length is 14 residues. The germline V gene has CDR1 SGDLS and CDR2 YYNGEE. In DNA, the CDR3 is TGTGCCAGCACTACTAGCACAAACACCGGGGAGCTGTTTTTT. Translated: CASTTSTNTGELFF.

The chain joins TRBV27 to TRBJ2-7; weak D call: TRBD2 (5 bases). CDR1 and CDR2 from the germline V gene are MNHEY and SMNVEV (reference sequence). The V end was cut by 5 bases, the J end by 3 bases, with 8 bases between. The CDR3 consists of 12 residues. In nucleotides, the CDR3 is TGTGCCAGCAGTGGCGGGTACTACGAGCAGTACTTC. It codes for CASSGGYYEQYF.

The chain combines TRBV7-8 with TRBJ2-1, with D perhaps matching TRBD1 (6 bases). Trimming removed 1 base at V and 2 bases at J, with 9 bases between. Germline V gene lookup returns CDR1 SGHVS and CDR2 FQNEAQ. The CDR3 extends over 15 amino acids. As DNA, the CDR3 is TGTGCCAGCAGCTTAGGACAGGCCGCCTACAATGAGCAGTTCTTC. Translated: CASSLGQAAYNEQFF.

The chain carries TRBV4-1 and TRBJ2-7; D is unresolved. V lost 1 base to trimming and J lost 3 bases, with 13 bases between them. Germline assignment: CDR1 MGHRA and CDR2 YSYEKL. The CDR3 is 15 residues long. As DNA, the CDR3 is TGCGCCAGCAGCCAAGCCGCGGACGGATTCTACGAGCAGTACTTC. Protein: CASSQAADGFYEQYF.

The V call is TRBV15, the J call TRBJ1-1; D possibly corresponds to TRBD1 (5 bases). Per germline, CDR1 LNHNV and CDR2 YYDKDF (reference sequence). This CDR3 region has 17 residues. V gave up 4 bases and J gave up 4 bases, with 22 bases separating them. DNA of the CDR3: TGTGCCACCAGCAACCCTCTCGGGGATGGGGCTGGCACTGAAGCTTTCTTT. Translated: CATSNPLGDGAGTEAFF. The complete variable domain, with remaining parts taken from reference TRBV15 and TRBJ1-1, reads DAMVIQNPRYQVTQFGKPVTLSCSQTLNHNVMYWYQQKSSQAPKLLFHYYDKDFNNEADTPDNFQSRRPNTSFCFLDIRSPGLGDTAMYLCATSNPLGDGAGTEAFFGQGTRLTVV.

This clone showed up just once. The chain combines TRBV7-2 with TRBJ2-5; TRBD2 agrees at 11 bases. The better agreement between TRBJ2-7 and the DNA end casts doubt on the J call. The germline V gene encodes CDR1 SGHTA and CDR2 FQGNSA. The CDR3 runs to 16 residues. CDR3 DNA sequence: TGTGCCAGCAGCTTGGGGCTAGCGGGGGGACAGGGCGAGCAGTACTTC. Translated: CASSLGLAGGQGEQYF.

V and J are TRBV7-3 and TRBJ1-1; no definite D call. Germline CDR1 is SGHTA and CDR2 is FQGTGA. V shed 7 bases and J shed 11 bases, with 14 bases lying between them. The CDR3 contains 11 residues. The DNA for the CDR3 is TGTGCCAGCATCCCCCCCTTCCGGGCTTTCTTT. This sequence encodes CASIPPFRAFF.

The V call is TRBV28, the J call TRBJ2-7; D is undetermined. The germline V gene encodes CDR1 MDHEN and CDR2 SYDVKM. Trimming shortened V by 5 bases and J by 7 bases, and 9 bases separated the two germline ends. CDR3 length equals 11 residues. The CDR3 DNA is TGTGCCAGCAGTACCCGTGGTGAGCAGTACTTC. This translates into CASSTRGEQYF.

The chain recombines TRBV4-3 with TRBJ2-7; D is unclear. The CDR3 totals 18 residues. Germline V CDR1 and CDR2: LGHNA, YSLEER. V was clipped by 0 bases and J by 2 bases, with 20 bases between them. This chain's CDR3 is CASSQDHAASFSPYEQYF. The CDR3 nucleotides are TGCGCCAGCAGCCAAGATCACGCAGCCTCCTTTTCTCCCTACGAGCAGTACTTC.

The chain links TRBV2 to TRBJ2-5; TRBD1 matches at 7 bases. This CDR3 is 13 amino acids long. The germline V gene has CDR1 SNHLY and CDR2 FYNNEI. V lost 4 bases and J lost 5; bases outside the gene matches: 4. The CDR3 region is CASSGQGMETQYF. CDR3 sequence (DNA): TGTGCCAGCAGTGGACAGGGTATGGAGACCCAGTACTTC.

This rearrangement joins TRBV15 to TRBJ2-7; no firm D call. V was shortened by 0 bases and J by 3 bases, with 12 bases between the two germline ends. CDR3 size: 15 residues. Germline V gene lookup returns CDR1 LNHNV and CDR2 YYDKDF (reference sequence). The CDR3 DNA is TGTGCCACCAGCAGAGATCAGACGAGCTTCTACGAGCAGTACTTC. This translates into CATSRDQTSFYEQYF.

The chain employs TRBV9 and TRBJ1-1; no clear D gene. With 3 bases removed from V and 8 bases from J, the gap between germline ends came to 14 bases. The CDR3 is 13 amino acids. The germline gives CDR1 SGDLS, CDR2 YYNGEE. The CDR3 bases are TGTGCCAGCAGCGCCTACCCCGGGTCCGAAGCTTTCTTT. It codes for CASSAYPGSEAFF.